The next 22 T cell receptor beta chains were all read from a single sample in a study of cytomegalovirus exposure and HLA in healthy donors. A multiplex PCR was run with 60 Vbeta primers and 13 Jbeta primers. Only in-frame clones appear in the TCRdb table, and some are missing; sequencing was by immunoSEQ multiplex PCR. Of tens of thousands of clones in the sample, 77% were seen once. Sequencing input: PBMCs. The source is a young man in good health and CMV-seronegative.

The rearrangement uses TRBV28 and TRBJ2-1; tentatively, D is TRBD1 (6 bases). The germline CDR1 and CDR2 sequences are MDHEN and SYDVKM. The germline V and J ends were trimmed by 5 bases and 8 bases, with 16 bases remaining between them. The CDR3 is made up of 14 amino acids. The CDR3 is CASSLQGKWDEQFF. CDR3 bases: TGTGCCAGCAGTCTACAGGGAAAATGGGATGAGCAGTTCTTC.

The CDR3 region is CASSLAGGAGYGYTF. DNA of the CDR3: TGCGCCAGCAGCTTGGCAGGGGGCGCCGGCTATGGCTACACCTTC. The chain uses TRBV5-1 and TRBJ1-2; 8 positions match TRBD1. The CDR3 is 15 residues long. V lost 0 bases and J lost 4; bases outside the gene matches: 5. Germline V gives CDR1 SGHRS, CDR2 YFSETQ.

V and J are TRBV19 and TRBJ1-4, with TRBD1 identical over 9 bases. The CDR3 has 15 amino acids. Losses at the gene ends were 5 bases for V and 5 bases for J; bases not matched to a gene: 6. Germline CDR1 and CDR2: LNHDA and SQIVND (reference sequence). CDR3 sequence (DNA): TGTGCCAGTAGTGATGGACAGGGGAAAAATGAAAAACTGTTTTTT. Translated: CASSDGQGKNEKLFF.

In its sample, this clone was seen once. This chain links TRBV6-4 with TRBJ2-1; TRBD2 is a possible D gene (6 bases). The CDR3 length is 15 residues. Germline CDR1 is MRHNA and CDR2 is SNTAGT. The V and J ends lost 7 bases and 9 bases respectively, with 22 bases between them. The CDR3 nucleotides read TGTGCCAGCATACACCCGGTGCCGGACTATACTGAGCAGTTCTTC. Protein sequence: CASIHPVPDYTEQFF.

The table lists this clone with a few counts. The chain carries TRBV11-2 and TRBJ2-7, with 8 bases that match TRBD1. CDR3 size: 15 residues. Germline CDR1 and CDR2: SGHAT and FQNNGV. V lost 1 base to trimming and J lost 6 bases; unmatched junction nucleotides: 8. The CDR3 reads CASSLADRAPLEQYF. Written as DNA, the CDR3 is TGTGCCAGCAGCTTAGCGGACAGGGCACCCCTCGAGCAGTACTTC.

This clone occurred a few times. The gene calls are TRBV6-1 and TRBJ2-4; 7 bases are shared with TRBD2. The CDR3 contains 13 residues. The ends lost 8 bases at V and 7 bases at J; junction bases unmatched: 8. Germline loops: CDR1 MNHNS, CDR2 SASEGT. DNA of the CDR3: TGTGCCAGCCATCCAGGGCGGGGGAACATTCAGTACTTC. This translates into CASHPGRGNIQYF.

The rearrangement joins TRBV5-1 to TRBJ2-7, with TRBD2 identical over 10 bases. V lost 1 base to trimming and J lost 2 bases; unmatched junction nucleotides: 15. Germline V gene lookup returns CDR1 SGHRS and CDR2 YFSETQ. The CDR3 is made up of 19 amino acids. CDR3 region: CASSLRWHNLAGDTYEQYF. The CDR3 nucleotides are TGCGCCAGCAGCTTGAGATGGCATAATCTAGCGGGGGACACCTACGAGCAGTACTTC.

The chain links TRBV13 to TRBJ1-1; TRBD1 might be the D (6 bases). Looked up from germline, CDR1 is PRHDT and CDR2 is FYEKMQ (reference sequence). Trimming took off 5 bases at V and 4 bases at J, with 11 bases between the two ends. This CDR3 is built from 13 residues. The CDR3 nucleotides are TGTGCCAGCAGCGTGGGGGGGGCCACTGAAGCTTTCTTT. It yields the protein CASSVGGATEAFF. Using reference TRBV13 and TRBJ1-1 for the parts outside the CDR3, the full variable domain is AAGVIQSPRHLIKEKRETATLKCYPIPRHDTVYWYQQGPGQDPQFLISFYEKMQSDKGSIPDRFSAQQFSDYHSELNMSSLELGDSALYFCASSVGGATEAFFGQGTRLTVV.

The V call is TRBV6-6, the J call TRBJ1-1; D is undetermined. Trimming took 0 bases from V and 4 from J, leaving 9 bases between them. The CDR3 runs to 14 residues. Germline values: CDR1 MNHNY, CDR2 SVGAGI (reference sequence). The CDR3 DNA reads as TGTGCCAGCAGTTACTCCGAGGGAGGCACTGAAGCTTTCTTT. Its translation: CASSYSEGGTEAFF.

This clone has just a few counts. Here the CDR3 reads CASSGPGRYNSPLHF. DNA for the CDR3: TGTGCCAGCAGCGGGCCAGGGCGATATAATTCACCCCTCCACTTT. The chain combines TRBV9 with TRBJ1-6; D possibly corresponds to TRBD1 (5 bases). Germline CDR1 is SGDLS and CDR2 is YYNGEE. The CDR3 loop spans 15 amino acids. Trimming shortened V by 3 bases and J by 4 bases, and 11 bases separated the two germline ends.

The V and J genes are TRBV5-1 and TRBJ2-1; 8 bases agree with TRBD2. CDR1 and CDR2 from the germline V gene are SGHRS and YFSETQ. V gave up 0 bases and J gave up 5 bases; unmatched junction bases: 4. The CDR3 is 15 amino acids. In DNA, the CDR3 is TGCGCCAGCAGCTTGGAGGCTAGCGGGCACAATGAGCAGTTCTTC. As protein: CASSLEASGHNEQFF.

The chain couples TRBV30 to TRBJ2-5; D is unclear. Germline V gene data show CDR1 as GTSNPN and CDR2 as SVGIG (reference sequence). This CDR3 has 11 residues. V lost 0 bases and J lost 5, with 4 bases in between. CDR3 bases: TGTGCCTGGAGTGTCGCGGAGACCCAGTACTTC. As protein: CAWSVAETQYF.

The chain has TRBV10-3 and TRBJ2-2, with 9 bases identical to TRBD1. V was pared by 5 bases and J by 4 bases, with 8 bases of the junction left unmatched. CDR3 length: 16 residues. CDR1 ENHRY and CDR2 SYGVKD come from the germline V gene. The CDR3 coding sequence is TGTGCCATCAGTCCCGGGACAGGGAGGACCACCGGGGAGCTGTTTTTT. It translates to CAISPGTGRTTGELFF.

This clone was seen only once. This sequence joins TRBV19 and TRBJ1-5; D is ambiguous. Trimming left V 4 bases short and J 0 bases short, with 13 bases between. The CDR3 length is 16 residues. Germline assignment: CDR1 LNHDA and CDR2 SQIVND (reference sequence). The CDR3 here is CASSRFQVYSNQPQHF. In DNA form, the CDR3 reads TGTGCCAGTAGTAGGTTCCAGGTTTATAGCAATCAGCCCCAGCATTTT.

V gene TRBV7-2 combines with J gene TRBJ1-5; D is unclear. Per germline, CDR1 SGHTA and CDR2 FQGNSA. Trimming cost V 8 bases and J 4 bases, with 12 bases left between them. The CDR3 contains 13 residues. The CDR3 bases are TGTGCCAGCGGGTGGACTAGAAATCAGCCCCAGCATTTT. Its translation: CASGWTRNQPQHF.

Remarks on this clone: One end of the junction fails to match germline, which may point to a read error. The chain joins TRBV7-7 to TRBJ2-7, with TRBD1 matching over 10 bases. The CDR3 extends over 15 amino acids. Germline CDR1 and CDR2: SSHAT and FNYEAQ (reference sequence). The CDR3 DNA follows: TGTGCTAGCAGCTTAGGGACAGGGGTGGGGTACGAGCAGTACTTC. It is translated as CASSLGTGVGYEQYF.

The CDR3 sequence is CASSPTGHPTNEKLFF. The DNA for the CDR3 is TGTGCCAGCTCACCAACCGGACACCCAACTAATGAAAAACTGTTTTTT. V and J are TRBV18 and TRBJ1-4; a possible D gene is TRBD1 (5 bases). CDR1 and CDR2 from the germline V gene are KGHSH and LQKENI. CDR3 length equals 16 residues. The V and J ends lost 2 bases and 0 bases respectively, with 10 bases between them.

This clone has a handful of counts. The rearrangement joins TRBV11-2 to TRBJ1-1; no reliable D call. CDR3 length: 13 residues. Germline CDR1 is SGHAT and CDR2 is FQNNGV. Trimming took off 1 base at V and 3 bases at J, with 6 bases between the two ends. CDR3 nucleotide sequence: TGTGCCAGCAGCTTAGGGGAGGACACTGAAGCTTTCTTT. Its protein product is CASSLGEDTEAFF.

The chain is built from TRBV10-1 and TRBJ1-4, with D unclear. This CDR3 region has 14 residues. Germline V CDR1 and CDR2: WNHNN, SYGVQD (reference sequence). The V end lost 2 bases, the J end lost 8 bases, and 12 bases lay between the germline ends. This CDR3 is CASSEPGEGEKLFF. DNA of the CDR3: TGCGCCAGCAGTGAGCCCGGGGAAGGAGAAAAACTGTTTTTT.

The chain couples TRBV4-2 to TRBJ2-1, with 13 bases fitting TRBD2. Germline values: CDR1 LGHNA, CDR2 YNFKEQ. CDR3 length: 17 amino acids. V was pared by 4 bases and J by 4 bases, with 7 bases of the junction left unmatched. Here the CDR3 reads CASSLGLAGVPYNEQFF. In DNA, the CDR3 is TGTGCCAGCAGCCTTGGACTAGCGGGGGTGCCTTACAATGAGCAGTTCTTC.

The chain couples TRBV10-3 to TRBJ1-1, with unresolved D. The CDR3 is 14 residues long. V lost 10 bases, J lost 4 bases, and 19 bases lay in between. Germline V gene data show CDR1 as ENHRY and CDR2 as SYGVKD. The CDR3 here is CATGDPLSGTEAFF. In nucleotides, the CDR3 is TGTGCCACCGGCGACCCCCTCTCGGGCACTGAAGCTTTCTTT.

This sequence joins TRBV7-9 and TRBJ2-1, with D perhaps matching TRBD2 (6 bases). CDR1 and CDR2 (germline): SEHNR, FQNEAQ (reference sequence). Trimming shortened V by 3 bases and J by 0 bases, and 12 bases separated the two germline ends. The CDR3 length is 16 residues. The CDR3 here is CASSFRGTGSYNEQFF. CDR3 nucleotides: TGTGCCAGCAGCTTTCGGGGGACTGGCTCCTACAATGAGCAGTTCTTC.